This T cell receptor (beta chain) is drawn from a study of identical twins. The germline V and J ends were trimmed by 7 bases and 4 bases, with 14 bases remaining between them. The CDR3 length is 13 residues. The germline V gene has CDR1 SEHNR and CDR2 FQNEAQ (reference sequence). General study points: One should note that invariant MAIT and iNKT cells could partly confound zero-insertion analyses.

Concerning this clonotype: The antigen remains unidentified.

TCRdb called the 5' RACE reads again in MiXCR, with one record for every CDR3 protein. The sample consists of approximately 630,000 distinct CDR3 sequences, roughly 7.2% of them appearing once. A further study also used this sample, focusing on yellow fever vaccine responses in identical twins.

V usage is TRBV7-9 and J usage is TRBJ2-7; a possible D gene is TRBD2 (6 bases). The source material was PBMCs. This sequence originates from a woman under 30 in good health. The CDR3 sequence: CASTNGGTYEQYF. The DNA for the CDR3 is TGTGCCAGCACCAACGGGGGAACTTACGAGCAGTACTTC.